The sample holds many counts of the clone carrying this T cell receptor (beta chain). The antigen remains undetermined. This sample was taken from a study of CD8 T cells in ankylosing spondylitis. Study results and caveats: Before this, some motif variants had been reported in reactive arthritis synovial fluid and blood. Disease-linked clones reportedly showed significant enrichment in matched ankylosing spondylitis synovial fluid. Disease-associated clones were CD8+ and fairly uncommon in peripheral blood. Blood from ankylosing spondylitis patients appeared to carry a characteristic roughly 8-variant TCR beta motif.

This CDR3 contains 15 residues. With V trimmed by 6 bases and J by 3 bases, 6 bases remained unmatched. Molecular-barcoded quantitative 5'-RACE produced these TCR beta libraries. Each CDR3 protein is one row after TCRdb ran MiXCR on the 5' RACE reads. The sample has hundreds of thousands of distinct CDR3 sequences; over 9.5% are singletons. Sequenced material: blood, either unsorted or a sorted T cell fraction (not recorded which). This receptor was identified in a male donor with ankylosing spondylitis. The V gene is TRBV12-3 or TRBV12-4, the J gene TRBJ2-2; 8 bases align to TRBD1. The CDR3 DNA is TGTGCCAGCAGAAGGACAGGGTCAGACACCGGGGAGCTGTTTTTT. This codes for CASRRTGSDTGELFF.